Below, 20 T cell receptor beta chains from the same sample are listed, as sequenced in a study of T cells after yellow fever vaccination. One entry per CDR3 protein results from TCRdb running MiXCR on the 5' RACE reads. The data contain 500,000 to 650,000 distinct CDR3 sequences, around 16% of them singletons. The sample in question was PBMCs, obtained about 5 days after the first yellow fever vaccination. The receptors stem from a man aged 18 to 29 who received the YFV17D yellow fever vaccine.

The rearrangement joins TRBV18 to TRBJ1-5; D not resolved. V lost 3 bases, J lost 8 bases, and 20 bases lay in between. The germline V gene has CDR1 KGHSH and CDR2 LQKENI. This CDR3 is 16 amino acids long. CDR3 coding DNA: TGTGCCAGCTCACCTGCCCGATGGCCTGCTGGAAAGCCCCAGCATTTT. It codes for CASSPARWPAGKPQHF.

In this sample, this clonotype turned up a few times. As DNA, the CDR3 is TGTGCCAGCAGCCCGCCCCGGGACAGGGGCACCGGGGAGCTGTTTTTT. Translated, it gives CASSPPRDRGTGELFF. V and J are TRBV7-9 and TRBJ2-2, with TRBD1 identical over 10 bases. CDR3 length: 16 residues. Losses at the gene ends were 5 bases for V and 4 bases for J; bases not matched to a gene: 7. The germline gives CDR1 SEHNR, CDR2 FQNEAQ (reference sequence). Looking up the rest from reference TRBV7-9 and TRBJ2-2 gives the full variable domain: DTGVSQNPRHKITKRGQNVTFRCDPISEHNRLYWYRQTLGQGPEFLTYFQNEAQLEKSRLLSDRFSAERPKGSFSTLEIQRTEQGDSAMYLCASSPPRDRGTGELFFGEGSRLTVL.

The chain recombines TRBV6-2 or TRBV6-3 with TRBJ2-1, with D possibly called TRBD1 or TRBD2 (5 bases each). Germline V gene lookup returns CDR1 MNHEY and CDR2 SVGEGT. CDR3 length: 15 amino acids. Deletions cut 6 bases from V and 2 bases from J, with 14 bases between. CDR3 loop: CASRLDSSTYNEQFF. CDR3 sequence (DNA): TGTGCCAGCAGACTAGACAGCTCCACCTACAATGAGCAGTTCTTC.

This clonotype has ten or more counts. The V gene is TRBV4-1, the J gene TRBJ2-1; the D gene is possibly TRBD1 (6 bases). Germline V gene sequence: CDR1 MGHRA, CDR2 YSYEKL. The V end lost 2 bases, the J end lost 5 bases, and 13 bases lay between the germline ends. This CDR3 spans 15 amino acids. CDR3 loop: CASSQRTVSNNEQFF. The CDR3 bases are TGCGCCAGCAGCCAAAGGACAGTCTCTAACAATGAGCAGTTCTTC.

Comment on this clonotype: This may be a read error: a much more frequent sequence differs by one nucleotide. The chain carries TRBV12-3 or TRBV12-4 and TRBJ2-5; weak D call: TRBD1 (6 bases). CDR3 length equals 13 residues. V was pared by 3 bases and J by 7 bases, with 12 bases between. The CDR3 DNA is TGTGCCAGCAGTTTCTCAGGGGAAGGGACCCAGTACTTC. It yields the protein CASSFSGEGTQYF.

This clonotype was seen a handful of times. No DNA is shown, since the ends of the CDR3 on it are uncertain; the CDR3 is the one TCRdb lists. The rearrangement links TRBV12-3 or TRBV12-4 to TRBJ1-3. 15 amino acids form the CDR3, both terminal residues included. CDR3 residues: CASSSSDSSGNTIYF.

The CDR3 DNA reads TGTGCCACCAGCGGTAAACGGGGGGTGGGGAATGAGCAGTTCTTC. Translating gives CATSGKRGVGNEQFF. V and J are TRBV15 and TRBJ2-1; 7 positions agree with TRBD2. The CDR3 sequence is 15 residues long. The germline gives CDR1 LNHNV, CDR2 YYDKDF (reference sequence). Trimming removed 5 bases from V and 7 bases from J; junction bases left unmatched: 11.

This clonotype was recorded a few times. The chain joins TRBV6-5 to TRBJ1-4; TRBD1 aligns across 7 bases. The CDR3 is made up of 17 amino acids. The junction had 4 bases not matched to a gene; V was cut back by 0 bases and J by 0 bases. Germline V gives CDR1 MNHEY, CDR2 SVGAGI. For the CDR3, the DNA is TGTGCCAGCAGTTACTCGAATCAGGGGGCAACTAATGAAAAACTGTTTTTT. It is translated as CASSYSNQGATNEKLFF.

The chain recombines TRBV4-1 with TRBJ2-1, with 10 positions matching TRBD1. This CDR3 spans 16 amino acids. The germline V gene has CDR1 MGHRA and CDR2 YSYEKL. The junction had 7 bases not matched to a gene; V was cut back by 0 bases and J by 8 bases. CDR3 loop: CASSQDWGQGWDEQFF. As DNA, the CDR3 is TGCGCCAGCAGCCAAGACTGGGGACAGGGGTGGGATGAGCAGTTCTTC.

V gene TRBV20-1 combines with J gene TRBJ1-5; 8 nucleotides agree with TRBD1. Looked up from germline, CDR1 is DFQATT and CDR2 is SNEGSKA (reference sequence). The CDR3 totals 15 residues. After removal of 5 bases from V and 6 bases from J, the junction contained 12 bases not matched to a gene. For the CDR3, the DNA is TGCAGTGCTCCAAACATCAGGGGGCTAGGTCAGCCCCAGCATTTT. Translated: CSAPNIRGLGQPQHF.

The rearrangement links TRBV5-1 to TRBJ2-5; tentatively, D is TRBD1 or TRBD2 (6 bases each). CDR3 length: 14 residues. The V gene lost 5 bases and the J gene lost 5 bases, with 16 bases spanning the gap. CDR1 and CDR2 from the germline V gene are SGHRS and YFSETQ. DNA of the CDR3: TGCGCCAGCAGTTCCGTAGGGGGGTCGGAGACCCAGTACTTC. Protein: CASSSVGGSETQYF.

The chain is built from TRBV7-8 and TRBJ2-7; tentative D call: TRBD1 (5 bases). Trimming took 2 bases from V and 3 from J, leaving 17 bases between them. Looked up from germline, CDR1 is SGHVS and CDR2 is FQNEAQ. The CDR3 covers 16 residues. For the CDR3, the DNA is TGTGCCAGCAGCTTAATTGAAGGGCAGGGAATCTACGAGCAGTACTTC. Translation: CASSLIEGQGIYEQYF.

This clonotype occurred many times. The CDR3 spells CATSDLSYGYTF. Written as DNA, the CDR3 is TGTGCCACCAGTGATTTGTCCTATGGCTACACCTTC. The chain is built from TRBV24-1 and TRBJ1-2; D is unclear. V was trimmed by 0 bases and J by 4 bases, leaving 2 bases between them. The CDR3 is 12 amino acids. Germline V gene data show CDR1 as KGHDR and CDR2 as SFDVKD.

J is TRBJ1-1 and V is TRBV12-3 or TRBV12-4; D remains ambiguous. The CDR3 runs 13 residues. With 3 bases removed from V and 6 bases from J, the gap between germline ends came to 11 bases. The CDR3 bases are TGTGCCAGCAGTTTTTTGGTATCCGCTGAAGCTTTCTTT. Translated, it gives CASSFLVSAEAFF.

This chain links TRBV29-1 with TRBJ2-5; 13 bases fit TRBD2. Germline CDR1 reads SQVTM; CDR2 reads ANQGSEA. V was pared by 5 bases and J by 5 bases, with 8 bases of the junction left unmatched. This CDR3 spans 15 amino acids. This CDR3 reads CSVRGLAGTGETQYF. The CDR3 DNA is TGCAGCGTTCGGGGACTAGCGGGGACGGGCGAGACCCAGTACTTC.

The chain employs TRBV14 and TRBJ2-7, with D perhaps matching TRBD2 (6 bases). The germline gives CDR1 SGHDN, CDR2 FVKESK. V was shortened by 4 bases and J by 0 bases, with 16 bases between the two germline ends. This CDR3 has 16 amino acids. The CDR3 DNA is TGTGCCAGCAGCCCCCTGGGGGGATCCAACTCCTACGAGCAGTACGTC. This sequence encodes CASSPLGGSNSYEQYV.

The gene calls are TRBV6-5 and TRBJ1-5; a possible D gene is TRBD1 (6 bases). CDR1 is MNHEY, CDR2 SVGAGI, per germline. This CDR3 contains 14 residues. Trimming took off 2 bases at V and 7 bases at J, with 12 bases between the two ends. CDR3 nucleotides: TGTGCCAGCAGTTACGGGGGGGCTGGACAGCCCCAGCATTTT. Protein: CASSYGGAGQPQHF.

The chain joins TRBV7-2 to TRBJ2-1, with D possibly being TRBD1 (6 bases). The CDR3 runs to 14 residues. V was cut by 1 base and J by 6 bases, with 10 bases left in between. Germline V gives CDR1 SGHTA, CDR2 FQGNSA. CDR3 protein: CASSLDLGGNEQFF. Here the CDR3 DNA reads TGTGCCAGCAGCTTAGATTTAGGGGGCAATGAGCAGTTCTTC.

This clonotype was seen a few times. The CDR3 loop reads CASSLALRGTEAFF. The CDR3, as DNA: TGTGCCAGCAGCTTAGCGCTGCGGGGTACTGAAGCTTTCTTT. The V call is TRBV7-8, the J call TRBJ1-1; D not certain. The CDR3 loop spans 14 amino acids. V was pared by 0 bases and J by 5 bases, with 10 bases between. Per germline, CDR1 SGHVS and CDR2 FQNEAQ.

This clonotype was seen only a few times. This chain links TRBV4-2 with TRBJ2-2, with D perhaps TRBD2 (5 bases). V shed 1 base and J shed 5 bases, with 14 bases lying between them. Germline assignment: CDR1 LGHNA and CDR2 YNFKEQ. The CDR3 sequence is 16 residues long. CDR3 in amino acids: CASSQAPGIKTGELFF. The CDR3, as DNA: TGTGCCAGCAGCCAAGCCCCGGGAATAAAGACCGGGGAGCTGTTTTTT.